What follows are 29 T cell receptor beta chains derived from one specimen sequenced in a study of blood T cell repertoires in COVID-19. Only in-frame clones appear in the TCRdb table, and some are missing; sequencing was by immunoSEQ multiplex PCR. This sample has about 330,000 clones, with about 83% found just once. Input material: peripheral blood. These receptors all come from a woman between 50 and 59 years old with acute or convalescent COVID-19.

The DNA of the CDR3 is TGTGCCAGCAGCGTAGGGCCTAGCGGAACCTACGAGCAGTACTTC. This codes for CASSVGPSGTYEQYF. The chain uses TRBV9 and TRBJ2-7; TRBD2 matches 7 bases. The CDR3 has 15 amino acids. Germline trimming cut 0 bases from V and 2 bases from J; bases unmatched to any gene: 5. Germline assignment: CDR1 SGDLS and CDR2 YYNGEE.

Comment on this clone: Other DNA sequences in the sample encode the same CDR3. CDR3 residues: CASRRTGSNQPQHF. The CDR3 DNA reads as TGTGCCAGCAGACGGACAGGGAGCAATCAGCCCCAGCATTTT. The chain carries TRBV27 and TRBJ1-5, with TRBD1 identical over 8 bases. The CDR3 totals 14 residues. Trimming cost V 6 bases and J 1 base; bases outside gene matches: 2. CDR1 and CDR2 (germline): MNHEY, SMNVEV (reference sequence).

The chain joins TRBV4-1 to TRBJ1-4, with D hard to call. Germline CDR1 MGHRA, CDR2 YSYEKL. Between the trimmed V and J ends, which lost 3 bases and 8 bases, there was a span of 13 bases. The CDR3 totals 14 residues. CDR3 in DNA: TGCGCCAGCAGCCAGCCGGCGGTTTCAGAAAAACTGTTTTTT. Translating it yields CASSQPAVSEKLFF.

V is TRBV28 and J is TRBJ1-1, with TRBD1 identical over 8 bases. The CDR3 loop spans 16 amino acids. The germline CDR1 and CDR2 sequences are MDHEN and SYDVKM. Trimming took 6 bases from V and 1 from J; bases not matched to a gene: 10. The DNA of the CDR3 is TGTGCCAGCAGCCACCTCAGGACAGGGTCGAACACTGAAGCTTTCTTT. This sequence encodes CASSHLRTGSNTEAFF.

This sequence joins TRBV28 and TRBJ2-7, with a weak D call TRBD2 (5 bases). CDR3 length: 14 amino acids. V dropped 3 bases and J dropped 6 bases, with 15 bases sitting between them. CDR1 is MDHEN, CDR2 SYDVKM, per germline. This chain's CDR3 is CASSFPAGWGEQYF. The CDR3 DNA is TGTGCCAGCAGTTTTCCGGCGGGCTGGGGCGAGCAGTACTTC.

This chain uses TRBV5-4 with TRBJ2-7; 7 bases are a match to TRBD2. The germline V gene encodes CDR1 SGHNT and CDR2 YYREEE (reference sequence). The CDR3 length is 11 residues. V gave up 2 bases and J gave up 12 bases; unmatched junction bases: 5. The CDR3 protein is CASSFGLVRYF. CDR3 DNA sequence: TGTGCCAGCAGCTTCGGACTAGTTCGGTACTTC.

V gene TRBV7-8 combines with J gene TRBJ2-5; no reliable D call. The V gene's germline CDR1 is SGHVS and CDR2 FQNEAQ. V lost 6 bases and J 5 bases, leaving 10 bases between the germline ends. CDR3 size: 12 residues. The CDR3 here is CASSSPGETQYF. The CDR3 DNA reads TGTGCCAGCAGTAGCCCTGGGGAGACCCAGTACTTC.

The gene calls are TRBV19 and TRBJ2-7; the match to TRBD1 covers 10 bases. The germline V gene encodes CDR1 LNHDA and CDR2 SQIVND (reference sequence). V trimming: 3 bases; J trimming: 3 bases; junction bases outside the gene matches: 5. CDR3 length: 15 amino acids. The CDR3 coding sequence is TGTGCCAGTAGTATCTCCGGGACAGGGGACTACGAGCAGTACTTC. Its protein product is CASSISGTGDYEQYF.

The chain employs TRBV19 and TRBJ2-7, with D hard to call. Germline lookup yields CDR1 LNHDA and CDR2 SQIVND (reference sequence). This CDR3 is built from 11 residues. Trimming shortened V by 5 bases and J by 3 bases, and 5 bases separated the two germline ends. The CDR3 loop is CASSYNYEQYF. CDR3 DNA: TGTGCCAGTAGTTACAACTACGAGCAGTACTTC.

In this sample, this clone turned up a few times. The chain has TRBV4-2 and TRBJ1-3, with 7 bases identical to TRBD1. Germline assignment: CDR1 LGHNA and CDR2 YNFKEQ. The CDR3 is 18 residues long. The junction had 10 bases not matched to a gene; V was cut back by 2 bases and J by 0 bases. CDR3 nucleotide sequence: TGTGCCAGCAGCCAACGGCCCGGGACAGTGAACTCTGGAAACACCATATATTTT. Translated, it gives CASSQRPGTVNSGNTIYF.

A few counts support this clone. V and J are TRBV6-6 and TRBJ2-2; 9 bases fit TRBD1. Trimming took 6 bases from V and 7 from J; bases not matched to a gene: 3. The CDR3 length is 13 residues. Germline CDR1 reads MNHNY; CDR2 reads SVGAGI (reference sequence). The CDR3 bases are TGTGCCAGCAGCGGACAGGGGCACGGGGAGCTGTTTTTT. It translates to CASSGQGHGELFF.

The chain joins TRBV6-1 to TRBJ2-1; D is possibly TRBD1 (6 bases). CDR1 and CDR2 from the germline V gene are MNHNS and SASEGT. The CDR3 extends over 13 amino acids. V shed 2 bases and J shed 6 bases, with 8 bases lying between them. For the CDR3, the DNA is TGTGCCAGCAGTGAACAGGGGTCCAATGAGCAGTTCTTC. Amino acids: CASSEQGSNEQFF.

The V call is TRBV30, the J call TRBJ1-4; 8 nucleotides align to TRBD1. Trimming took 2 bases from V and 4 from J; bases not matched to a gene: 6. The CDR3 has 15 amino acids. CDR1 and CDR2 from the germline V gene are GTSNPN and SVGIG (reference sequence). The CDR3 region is CAWSPRQGINEKLFF. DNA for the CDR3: TGTGCCTGGAGTCCCCGACAGGGGATTAATGAAAAACTGTTTTTT.

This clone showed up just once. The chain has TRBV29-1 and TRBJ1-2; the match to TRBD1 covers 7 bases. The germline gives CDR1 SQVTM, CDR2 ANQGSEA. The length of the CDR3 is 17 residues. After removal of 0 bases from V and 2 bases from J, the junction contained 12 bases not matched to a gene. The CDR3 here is CSVEDRETGRENYGYTF. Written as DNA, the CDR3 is TGCAGCGTTGAAGATCGTGAGACAGGGCGCGAAAACTATGGCTACACCTTC.

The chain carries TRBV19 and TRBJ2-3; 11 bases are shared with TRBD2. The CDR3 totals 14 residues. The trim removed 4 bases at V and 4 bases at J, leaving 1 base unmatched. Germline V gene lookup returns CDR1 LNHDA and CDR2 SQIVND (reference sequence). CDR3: CASSSSGRADTQYF. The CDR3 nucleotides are TGTGCCAGTAGTAGTAGCGGGAGGGCAGATACGCAGTATTTT. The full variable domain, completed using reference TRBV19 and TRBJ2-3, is DGGITQSPKYLFRKEGQNVTLSCEQNLNHDAMYWYRQDPGQGLRLIYYSQIVNDFQKGDIAEGYSVSREKKESFPLTVTSAQKNPTAFYLCASSSSGRADTQYFGPGTRLTVL.

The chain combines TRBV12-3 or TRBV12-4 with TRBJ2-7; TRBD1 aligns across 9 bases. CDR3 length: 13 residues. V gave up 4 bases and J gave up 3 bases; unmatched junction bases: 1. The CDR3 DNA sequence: TGTGCCAGCAGTTCGGACAGGGGCTACGAGCAGTACTTC. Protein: CASSSDRGYEQYF.

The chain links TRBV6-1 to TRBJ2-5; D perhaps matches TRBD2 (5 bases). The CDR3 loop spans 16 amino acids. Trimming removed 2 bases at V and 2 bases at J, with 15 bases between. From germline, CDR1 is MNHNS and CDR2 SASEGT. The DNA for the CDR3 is TGTGCCAGCAGTGAACAAAACCGGGGTCCACAAGAGACCCAGTACTTC. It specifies CASSEQNRGPQETQYF.

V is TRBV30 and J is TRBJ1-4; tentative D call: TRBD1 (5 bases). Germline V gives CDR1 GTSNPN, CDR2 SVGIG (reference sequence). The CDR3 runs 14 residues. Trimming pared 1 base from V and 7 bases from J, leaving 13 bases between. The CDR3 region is CAWSASRRGEKLFF. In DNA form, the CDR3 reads TGTGCCTGGAGTGCCAGTCGTAGGGGTGAAAAACTGTTTTTT.

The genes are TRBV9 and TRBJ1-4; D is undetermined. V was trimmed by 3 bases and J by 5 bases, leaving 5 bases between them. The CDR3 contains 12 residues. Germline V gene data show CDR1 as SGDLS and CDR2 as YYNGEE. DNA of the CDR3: TGTGCCAGCAGCGGACAAAATGAAAAACTGTTTTTT. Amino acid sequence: CASSGQNEKLFF.

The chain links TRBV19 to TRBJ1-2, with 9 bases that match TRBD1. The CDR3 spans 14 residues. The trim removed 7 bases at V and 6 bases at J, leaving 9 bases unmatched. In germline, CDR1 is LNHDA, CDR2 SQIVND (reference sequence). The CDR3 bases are TGTGCCAGTATCACCGGGACAGGGTCGGATGGCTACACCTTC. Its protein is CASITGTGSDGYTF.

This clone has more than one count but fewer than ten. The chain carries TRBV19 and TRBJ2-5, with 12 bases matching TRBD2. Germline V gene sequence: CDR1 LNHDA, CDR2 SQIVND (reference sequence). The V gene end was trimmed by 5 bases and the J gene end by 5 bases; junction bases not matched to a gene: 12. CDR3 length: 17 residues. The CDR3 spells CASSLTTTSGRRETQYF. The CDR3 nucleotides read TGTGCCAGTAGTCTCACTACGACTAGCGGGAGAAGGGAGACCCAGTACTTC. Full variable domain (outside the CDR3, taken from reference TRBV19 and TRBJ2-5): DGGITQSPKYLFRKEGQNVTLSCEQNLNHDAMYWYRQDPGQGLRLIYYSQIVNDFQKGDIAEGYSVSREKKESFPLTVTSAQKNPTAFYLCASSLTTTSGRRETQYFGPGTRLLVL.

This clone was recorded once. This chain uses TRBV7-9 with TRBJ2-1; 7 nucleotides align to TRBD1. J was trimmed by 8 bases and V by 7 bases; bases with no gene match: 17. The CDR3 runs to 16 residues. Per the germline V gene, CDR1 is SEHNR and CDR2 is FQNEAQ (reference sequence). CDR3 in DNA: TGTGCCAGCAAACCTGGGCCCGTGACAGGGTTACATGAGCAGTTCTTC. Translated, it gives CASKPGPVTGLHEQFF.

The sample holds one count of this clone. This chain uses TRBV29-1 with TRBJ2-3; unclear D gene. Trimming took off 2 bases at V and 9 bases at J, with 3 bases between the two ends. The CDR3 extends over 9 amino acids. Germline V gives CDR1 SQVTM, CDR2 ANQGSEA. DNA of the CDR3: TGCAGCGTTGAATTAACGCAGTATTTT. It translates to CSVELTQYF.

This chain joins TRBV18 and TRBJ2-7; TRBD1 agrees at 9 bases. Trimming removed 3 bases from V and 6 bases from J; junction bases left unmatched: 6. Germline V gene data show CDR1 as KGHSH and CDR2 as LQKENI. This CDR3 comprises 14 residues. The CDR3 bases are TGTGCCAGCTCACCCGGACAGGGGTTAGGCGAGCAGTACTTC. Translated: CASSPGQGLGEQYF.

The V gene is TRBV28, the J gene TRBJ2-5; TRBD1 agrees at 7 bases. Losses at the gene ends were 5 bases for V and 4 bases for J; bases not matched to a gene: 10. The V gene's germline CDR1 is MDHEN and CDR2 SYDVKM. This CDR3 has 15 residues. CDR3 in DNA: TGTGCCAGCAGTACGAGGGGGCTAGGGGGAGAGACCCAGTACTTC. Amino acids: CASSTRGLGGETQYF.

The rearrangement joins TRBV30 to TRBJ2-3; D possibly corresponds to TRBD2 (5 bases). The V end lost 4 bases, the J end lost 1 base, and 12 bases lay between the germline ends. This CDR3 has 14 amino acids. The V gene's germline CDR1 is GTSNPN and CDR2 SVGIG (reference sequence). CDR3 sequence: CAWNERIRTDTQYF. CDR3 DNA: TGTGCCTGGAATGAGCGGATCCGCACAGATACGCAGTATTTT.

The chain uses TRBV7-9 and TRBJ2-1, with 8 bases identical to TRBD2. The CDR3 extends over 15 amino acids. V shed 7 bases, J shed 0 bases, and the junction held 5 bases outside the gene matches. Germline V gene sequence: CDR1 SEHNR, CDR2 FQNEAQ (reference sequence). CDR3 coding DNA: TGTGCCAGCACCACCGGGGGGGCCTCCTACAATGAGCAGTTCTTC. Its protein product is CASTTGGASYNEQFF. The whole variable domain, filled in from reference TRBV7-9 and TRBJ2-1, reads DTGVSQNPRHKITKRGQNVTFRCDPISEHNRLYWYRQTLGQGPEFLTYFQNEAQLEKSRLLSDRFSAERPKGSFSTLEIQRTEQGDSAMYLCASTTGGASYNEQFFGPGTRLTVL.

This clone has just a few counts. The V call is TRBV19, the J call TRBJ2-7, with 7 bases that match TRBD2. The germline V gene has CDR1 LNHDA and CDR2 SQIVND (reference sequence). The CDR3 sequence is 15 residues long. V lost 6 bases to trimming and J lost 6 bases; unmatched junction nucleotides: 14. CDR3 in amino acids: CASSRTRGLEGEQYF. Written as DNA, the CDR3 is TGTGCCAGTAGCCGGACTAGGGGCCTGGAGGGCGAGCAGTACTTC.

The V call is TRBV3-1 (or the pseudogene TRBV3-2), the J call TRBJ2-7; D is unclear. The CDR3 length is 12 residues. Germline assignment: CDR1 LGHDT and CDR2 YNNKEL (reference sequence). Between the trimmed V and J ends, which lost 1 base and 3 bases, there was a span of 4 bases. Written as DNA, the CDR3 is TGTGCCAGCAGCCAAGTTCTCTACGAGCAGTACTTC. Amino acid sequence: CASSQVLYEQYF.